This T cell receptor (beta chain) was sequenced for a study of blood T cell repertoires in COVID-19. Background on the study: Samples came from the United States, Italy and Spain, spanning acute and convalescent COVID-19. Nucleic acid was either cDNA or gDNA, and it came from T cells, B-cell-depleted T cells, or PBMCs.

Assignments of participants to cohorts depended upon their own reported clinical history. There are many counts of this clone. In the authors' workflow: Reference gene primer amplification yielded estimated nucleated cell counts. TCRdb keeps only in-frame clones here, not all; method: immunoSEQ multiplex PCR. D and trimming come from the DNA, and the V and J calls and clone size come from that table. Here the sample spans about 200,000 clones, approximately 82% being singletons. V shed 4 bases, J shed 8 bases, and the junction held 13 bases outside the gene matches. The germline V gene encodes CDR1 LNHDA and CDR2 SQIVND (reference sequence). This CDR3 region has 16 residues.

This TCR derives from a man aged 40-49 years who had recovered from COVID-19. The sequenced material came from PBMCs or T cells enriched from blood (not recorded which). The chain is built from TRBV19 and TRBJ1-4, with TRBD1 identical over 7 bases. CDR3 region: CASSNPRGEAGEKLFF. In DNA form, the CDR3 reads TGTGCCAGTAGTAACCCCAGGGGGGAGGCCGGAGAAAAACTGTTTTTT.